The source of this TCR beta chain is a study of blood T cell repertoires in COVID-19. Participant-reported clinical history was the basis for cohort assignment. After removal of 0 bases from V and 2 bases from J, the junction contained 7 bases not matched to a gene. CDR1 is MGHRA and CDR2 is YSYEKL in the germline V gene. This CDR3 comprises 17 residues. Original methodology: By means of reference gene primer amplification, nucleated cell counts were estimated. The protocol was immunoSEQ multiplex PCR, while the TCRdb copy is restricted to in-frame clones and leaves out a portion. From that table come the V and J calls and clone size; the DNA was used to work out D and trimming. The sample carries roughly 200,000 clones, around 86% recorded once.

This chain connects TRBV4-1 to TRBJ2-7; 10 bases align to TRBD2. The source is a man in his forties with acute COVID-19. The sample was PBMCs or T cells enriched from blood (not recorded which). The CDR3 DNA is TGCGCCAGCAGCCAAGACCCTAGCGGGAGCCGACCCTACGAGCAGTACTTC. Protein sequence: CASSQDPSGSRPYEQYF.